This T cell receptor (beta chain) originates from a study of OX40 agonist ivuxolimab in advanced cancers. On the study more broadly: Ivuxolimab, an agonistic anti-OX40 (CD134) antibody, was given to patients. Findings and limits, study-wide: Low normalized clonal expansion also occurred in some nonresponding patients. At 0.1-3.0 mg/kg, partial responders had clonal expansion among the lowest observed.

The length of the CDR3 is 15 residues. Germline lookup yields CDR1 LGHNA and CDR2 YSLEER. V was clipped by 1 base and J by 4 bases, with 14 bases between them. Comment on this clone: The antigen is undetermined.

Clones were read by immunoSEQ multiplex PCR, and TCRdb kept only the in-frame ones, dropping some. This table has some 70,000 clones, roughly 80% appearing once. The receptor's source is an adult with an advanced solid tumor such as melanoma, head and neck, liver or kidney cancer. The gene calls are TRBV4-3 and TRBJ2-7; maybe TRBD1 (7 bases). The sequencing used CD4+ or CD8+ T cells sorted from blood, collected in a trial of the OX40 agonist ivuxolimab. CDR3 nucleotide sequence: TGCGCCAGCAGCCAAGGTCAGGGGGGCCGGTACGAGCAGTACTTC. Amino acid sequence: CASSQGQGGRYEQYF.